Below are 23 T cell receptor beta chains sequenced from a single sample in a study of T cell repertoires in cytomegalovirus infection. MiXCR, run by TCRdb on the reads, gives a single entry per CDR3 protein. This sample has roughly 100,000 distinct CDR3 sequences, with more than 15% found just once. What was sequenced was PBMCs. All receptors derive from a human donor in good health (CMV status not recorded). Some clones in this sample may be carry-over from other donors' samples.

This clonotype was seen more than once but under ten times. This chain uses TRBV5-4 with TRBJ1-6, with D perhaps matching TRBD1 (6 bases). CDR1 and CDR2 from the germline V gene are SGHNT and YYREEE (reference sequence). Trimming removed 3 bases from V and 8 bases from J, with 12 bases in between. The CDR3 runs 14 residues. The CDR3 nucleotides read TGTGCCAGCAGCTCTGACAGGAGCTATTCACCCCTCCACTTT. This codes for CASSSDRSYSPLHF.

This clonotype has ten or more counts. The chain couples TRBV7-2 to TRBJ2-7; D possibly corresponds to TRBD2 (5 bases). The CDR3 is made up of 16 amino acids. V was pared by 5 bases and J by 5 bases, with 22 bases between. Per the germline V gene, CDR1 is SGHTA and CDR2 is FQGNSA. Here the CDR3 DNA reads TGTGCCAGCAGCCTCTCATACCTCGAGGGAACCCACGAGCAGTACTTC. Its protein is CASSLSYLEGTHEQYF.

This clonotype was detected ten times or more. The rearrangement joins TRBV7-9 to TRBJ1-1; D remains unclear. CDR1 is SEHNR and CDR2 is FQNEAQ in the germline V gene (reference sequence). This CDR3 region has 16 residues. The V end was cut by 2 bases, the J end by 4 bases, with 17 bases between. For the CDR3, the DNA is TGTGCCAGCAGCTTATGGGCAGGCCGGCGGATCACTGAAGCTTTCTTT. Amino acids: CASSLWAGRRITEAFF.

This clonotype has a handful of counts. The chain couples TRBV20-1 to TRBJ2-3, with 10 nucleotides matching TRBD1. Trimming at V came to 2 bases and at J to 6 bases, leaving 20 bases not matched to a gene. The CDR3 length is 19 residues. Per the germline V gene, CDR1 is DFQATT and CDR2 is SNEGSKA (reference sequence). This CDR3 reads CSARRPTGGSSPSPDTQYF. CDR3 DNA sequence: TGCAGTGCTAGACGGCCGACAGGGGGCTCTTCCCCAAGTCCCGATACGCAGTATTTT.

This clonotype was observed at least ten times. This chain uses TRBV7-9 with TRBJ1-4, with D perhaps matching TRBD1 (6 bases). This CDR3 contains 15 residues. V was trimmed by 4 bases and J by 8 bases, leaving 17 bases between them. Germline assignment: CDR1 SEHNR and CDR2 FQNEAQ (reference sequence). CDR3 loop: CASSSDRTAGEKLFF. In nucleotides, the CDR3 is TGTGCCAGCAGCTCAGACAGGACGGCAGGGGAAAAACTGTTTTTT.

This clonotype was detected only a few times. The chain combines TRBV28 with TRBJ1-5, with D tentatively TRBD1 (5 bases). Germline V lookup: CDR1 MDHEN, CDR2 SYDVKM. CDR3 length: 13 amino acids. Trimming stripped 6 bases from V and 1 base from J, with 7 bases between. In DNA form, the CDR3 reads TGTGCCAGCAGGGGGGAGAGCAATCAGCCCCAGCATTTT. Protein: CASRGESNQPQHF.

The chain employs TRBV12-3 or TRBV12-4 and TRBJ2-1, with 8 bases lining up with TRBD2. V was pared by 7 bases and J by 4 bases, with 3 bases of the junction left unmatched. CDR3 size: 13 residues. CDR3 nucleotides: TGTGCCAGCATGCGGGGGGAGTACAATGAGCAGTTCTTC. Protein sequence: CASMRGEYNEQFF.

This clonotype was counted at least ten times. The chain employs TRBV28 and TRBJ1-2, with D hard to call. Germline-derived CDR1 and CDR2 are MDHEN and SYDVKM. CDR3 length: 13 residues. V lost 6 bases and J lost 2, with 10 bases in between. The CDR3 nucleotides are TGTGCCAGCAGACGAACCGGCAACTATGGCTACACCTTC. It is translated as CASRRTGNYGYTF.

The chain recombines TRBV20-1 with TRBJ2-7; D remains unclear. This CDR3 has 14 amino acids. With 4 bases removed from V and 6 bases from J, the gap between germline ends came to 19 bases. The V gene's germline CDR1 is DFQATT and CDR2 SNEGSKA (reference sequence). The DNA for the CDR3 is TGCAGTGCTAATCTGCTCTGGGAAGTGGGCGAGCAGTACTTC. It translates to CSANLLWEVGEQYF.

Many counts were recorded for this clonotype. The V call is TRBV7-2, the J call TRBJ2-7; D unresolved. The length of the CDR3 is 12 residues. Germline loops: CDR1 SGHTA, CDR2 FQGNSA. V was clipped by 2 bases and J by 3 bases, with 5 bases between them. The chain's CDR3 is CASSLSLYEQYF. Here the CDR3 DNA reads TGTGCCAGCAGCTTATCCCTCTACGAGCAGTACTTC.

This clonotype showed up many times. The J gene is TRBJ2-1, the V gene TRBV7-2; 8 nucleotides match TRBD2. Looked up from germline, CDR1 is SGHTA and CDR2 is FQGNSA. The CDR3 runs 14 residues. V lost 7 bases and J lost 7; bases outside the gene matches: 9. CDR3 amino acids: CASTFSGAWNEQFF. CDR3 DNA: TGTGCCAGCACCTTTAGCGGGGCCTGGAATGAGCAGTTCTTC.

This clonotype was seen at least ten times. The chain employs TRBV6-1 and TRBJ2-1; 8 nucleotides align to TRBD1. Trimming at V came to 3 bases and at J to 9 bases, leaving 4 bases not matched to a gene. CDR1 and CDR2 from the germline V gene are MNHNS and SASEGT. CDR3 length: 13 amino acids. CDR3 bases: TGTGCCAGCAGTGACAGGGGGCTGAGTGAGCAGTTCTTC. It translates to CASSDRGLSEQFF.

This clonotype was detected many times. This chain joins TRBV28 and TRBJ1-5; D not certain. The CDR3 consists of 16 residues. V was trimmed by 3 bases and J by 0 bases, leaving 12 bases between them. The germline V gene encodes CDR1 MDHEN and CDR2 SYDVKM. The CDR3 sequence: CASSLGRILSNQPQHF. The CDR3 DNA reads TGTGCCAGCAGTTTGGGGAGAATCCTTAGCAATCAGCCCCAGCATTTT.

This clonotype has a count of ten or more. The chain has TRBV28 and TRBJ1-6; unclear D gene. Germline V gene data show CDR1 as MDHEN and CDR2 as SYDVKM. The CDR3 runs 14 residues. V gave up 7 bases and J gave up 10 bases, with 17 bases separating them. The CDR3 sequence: CASNLADEWSPLHF. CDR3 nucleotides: TGTGCCAGCAATCTTGCGGACGAGTGGTCACCCCTCCACTTT. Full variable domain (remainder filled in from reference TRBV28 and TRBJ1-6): DVKVTQSSRYLVKRTGEKVFLECVQDMDHENMFWYRQDPGLGLRLIYFSYDVKMKEKGDIPEGYSVSREKKERFSLILESASTNQTSMYLCASNLADEWSPLHFGNGTRLTVT.

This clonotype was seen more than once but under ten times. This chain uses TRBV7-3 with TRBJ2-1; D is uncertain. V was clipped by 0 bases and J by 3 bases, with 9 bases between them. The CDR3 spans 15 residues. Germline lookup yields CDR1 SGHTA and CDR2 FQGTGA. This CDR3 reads CASSLTLDDYNEQFF. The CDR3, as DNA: TGTGCCAGCAGCTTAACGCTGGACGACTACAATGAGCAGTTCTTC.

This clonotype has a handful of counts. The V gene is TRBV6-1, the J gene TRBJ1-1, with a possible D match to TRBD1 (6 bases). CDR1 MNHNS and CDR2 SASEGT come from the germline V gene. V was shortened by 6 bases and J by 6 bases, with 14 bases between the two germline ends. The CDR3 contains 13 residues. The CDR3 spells CASRGTGRPEAFF. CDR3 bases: TGTGCCAGCAGGGGTACAGGGAGACCTGAAGCTTTCTTT.

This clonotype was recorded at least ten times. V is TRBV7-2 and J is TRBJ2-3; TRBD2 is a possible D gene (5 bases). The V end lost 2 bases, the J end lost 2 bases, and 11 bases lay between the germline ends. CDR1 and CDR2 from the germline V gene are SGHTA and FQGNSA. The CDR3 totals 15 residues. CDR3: CASSLRGPNTDTQYF. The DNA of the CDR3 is TGTGCCAGCAGCTTAAGAGGGCCCAACACAGATACGCAGTATTTT.

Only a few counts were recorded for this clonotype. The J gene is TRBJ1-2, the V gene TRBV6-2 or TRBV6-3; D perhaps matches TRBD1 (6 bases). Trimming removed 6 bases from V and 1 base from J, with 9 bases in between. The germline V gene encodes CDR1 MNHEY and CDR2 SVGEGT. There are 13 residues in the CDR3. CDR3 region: CASSRQDNYGYTF. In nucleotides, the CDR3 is TGTGCCAGCAGCCGACAGGATAACTATGGCTACACCTTC.

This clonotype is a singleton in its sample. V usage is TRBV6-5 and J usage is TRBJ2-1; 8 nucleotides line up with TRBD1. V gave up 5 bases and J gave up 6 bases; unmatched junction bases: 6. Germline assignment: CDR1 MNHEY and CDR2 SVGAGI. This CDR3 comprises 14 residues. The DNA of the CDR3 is TGTGCCAGCAGTGGACAGGGAACCAGCAATGAGCAGTTCTTC. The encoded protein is CASSGQGTSNEQFF.

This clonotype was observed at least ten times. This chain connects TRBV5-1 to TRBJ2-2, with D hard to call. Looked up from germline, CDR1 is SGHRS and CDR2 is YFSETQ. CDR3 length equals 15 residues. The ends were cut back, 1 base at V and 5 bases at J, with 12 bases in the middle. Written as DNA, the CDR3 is TGCGCCAGCAGCTTGCCGGCAGACCAAACCGGGGAGCTGTTTTTT. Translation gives CASSLPADQTGELFF.

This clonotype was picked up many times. The CDR3 sequence: CASSFTGPYQPQHF. CDR3 sequence (DNA): TGTGCCAGCAGCTTCACGGGCCCTTATCAGCCCCAGCATTTT. The V and J genes are TRBV7-2 and TRBJ1-5; unclear D gene. The V end was cut by 3 bases, the J end by 5 bases, with 11 bases between. The length of the CDR3 is 14 residues. Germline V gene lookup returns CDR1 SGHTA and CDR2 FQGNSA.

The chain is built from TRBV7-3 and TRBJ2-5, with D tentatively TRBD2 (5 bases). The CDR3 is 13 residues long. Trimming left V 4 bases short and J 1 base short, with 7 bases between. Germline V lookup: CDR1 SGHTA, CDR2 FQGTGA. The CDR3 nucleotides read TGTGCCAGCAGCTCGACTACCCAAGAGACCCAGTACTTC. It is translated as CASSSTTQETQYF. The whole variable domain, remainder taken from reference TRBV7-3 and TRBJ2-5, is GAGVSQTPSNKVTEKGKYVELRCDPISGHTALYWYRQSLGQGPEFLIYFQGTGAADDSGLPNDRFFAVRPEGSVSTLKIQRTERGDSAVYLCASSSTTQETQYFGPGTRLLVL.

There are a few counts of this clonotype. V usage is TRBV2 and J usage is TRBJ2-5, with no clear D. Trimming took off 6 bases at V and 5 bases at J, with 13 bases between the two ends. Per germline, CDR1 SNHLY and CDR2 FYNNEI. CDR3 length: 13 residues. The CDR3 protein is CASSDTAFETQYF. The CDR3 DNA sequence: TGTGCCAGCAGCGATACAGCGTTCGAGACCCAGTACTTC.